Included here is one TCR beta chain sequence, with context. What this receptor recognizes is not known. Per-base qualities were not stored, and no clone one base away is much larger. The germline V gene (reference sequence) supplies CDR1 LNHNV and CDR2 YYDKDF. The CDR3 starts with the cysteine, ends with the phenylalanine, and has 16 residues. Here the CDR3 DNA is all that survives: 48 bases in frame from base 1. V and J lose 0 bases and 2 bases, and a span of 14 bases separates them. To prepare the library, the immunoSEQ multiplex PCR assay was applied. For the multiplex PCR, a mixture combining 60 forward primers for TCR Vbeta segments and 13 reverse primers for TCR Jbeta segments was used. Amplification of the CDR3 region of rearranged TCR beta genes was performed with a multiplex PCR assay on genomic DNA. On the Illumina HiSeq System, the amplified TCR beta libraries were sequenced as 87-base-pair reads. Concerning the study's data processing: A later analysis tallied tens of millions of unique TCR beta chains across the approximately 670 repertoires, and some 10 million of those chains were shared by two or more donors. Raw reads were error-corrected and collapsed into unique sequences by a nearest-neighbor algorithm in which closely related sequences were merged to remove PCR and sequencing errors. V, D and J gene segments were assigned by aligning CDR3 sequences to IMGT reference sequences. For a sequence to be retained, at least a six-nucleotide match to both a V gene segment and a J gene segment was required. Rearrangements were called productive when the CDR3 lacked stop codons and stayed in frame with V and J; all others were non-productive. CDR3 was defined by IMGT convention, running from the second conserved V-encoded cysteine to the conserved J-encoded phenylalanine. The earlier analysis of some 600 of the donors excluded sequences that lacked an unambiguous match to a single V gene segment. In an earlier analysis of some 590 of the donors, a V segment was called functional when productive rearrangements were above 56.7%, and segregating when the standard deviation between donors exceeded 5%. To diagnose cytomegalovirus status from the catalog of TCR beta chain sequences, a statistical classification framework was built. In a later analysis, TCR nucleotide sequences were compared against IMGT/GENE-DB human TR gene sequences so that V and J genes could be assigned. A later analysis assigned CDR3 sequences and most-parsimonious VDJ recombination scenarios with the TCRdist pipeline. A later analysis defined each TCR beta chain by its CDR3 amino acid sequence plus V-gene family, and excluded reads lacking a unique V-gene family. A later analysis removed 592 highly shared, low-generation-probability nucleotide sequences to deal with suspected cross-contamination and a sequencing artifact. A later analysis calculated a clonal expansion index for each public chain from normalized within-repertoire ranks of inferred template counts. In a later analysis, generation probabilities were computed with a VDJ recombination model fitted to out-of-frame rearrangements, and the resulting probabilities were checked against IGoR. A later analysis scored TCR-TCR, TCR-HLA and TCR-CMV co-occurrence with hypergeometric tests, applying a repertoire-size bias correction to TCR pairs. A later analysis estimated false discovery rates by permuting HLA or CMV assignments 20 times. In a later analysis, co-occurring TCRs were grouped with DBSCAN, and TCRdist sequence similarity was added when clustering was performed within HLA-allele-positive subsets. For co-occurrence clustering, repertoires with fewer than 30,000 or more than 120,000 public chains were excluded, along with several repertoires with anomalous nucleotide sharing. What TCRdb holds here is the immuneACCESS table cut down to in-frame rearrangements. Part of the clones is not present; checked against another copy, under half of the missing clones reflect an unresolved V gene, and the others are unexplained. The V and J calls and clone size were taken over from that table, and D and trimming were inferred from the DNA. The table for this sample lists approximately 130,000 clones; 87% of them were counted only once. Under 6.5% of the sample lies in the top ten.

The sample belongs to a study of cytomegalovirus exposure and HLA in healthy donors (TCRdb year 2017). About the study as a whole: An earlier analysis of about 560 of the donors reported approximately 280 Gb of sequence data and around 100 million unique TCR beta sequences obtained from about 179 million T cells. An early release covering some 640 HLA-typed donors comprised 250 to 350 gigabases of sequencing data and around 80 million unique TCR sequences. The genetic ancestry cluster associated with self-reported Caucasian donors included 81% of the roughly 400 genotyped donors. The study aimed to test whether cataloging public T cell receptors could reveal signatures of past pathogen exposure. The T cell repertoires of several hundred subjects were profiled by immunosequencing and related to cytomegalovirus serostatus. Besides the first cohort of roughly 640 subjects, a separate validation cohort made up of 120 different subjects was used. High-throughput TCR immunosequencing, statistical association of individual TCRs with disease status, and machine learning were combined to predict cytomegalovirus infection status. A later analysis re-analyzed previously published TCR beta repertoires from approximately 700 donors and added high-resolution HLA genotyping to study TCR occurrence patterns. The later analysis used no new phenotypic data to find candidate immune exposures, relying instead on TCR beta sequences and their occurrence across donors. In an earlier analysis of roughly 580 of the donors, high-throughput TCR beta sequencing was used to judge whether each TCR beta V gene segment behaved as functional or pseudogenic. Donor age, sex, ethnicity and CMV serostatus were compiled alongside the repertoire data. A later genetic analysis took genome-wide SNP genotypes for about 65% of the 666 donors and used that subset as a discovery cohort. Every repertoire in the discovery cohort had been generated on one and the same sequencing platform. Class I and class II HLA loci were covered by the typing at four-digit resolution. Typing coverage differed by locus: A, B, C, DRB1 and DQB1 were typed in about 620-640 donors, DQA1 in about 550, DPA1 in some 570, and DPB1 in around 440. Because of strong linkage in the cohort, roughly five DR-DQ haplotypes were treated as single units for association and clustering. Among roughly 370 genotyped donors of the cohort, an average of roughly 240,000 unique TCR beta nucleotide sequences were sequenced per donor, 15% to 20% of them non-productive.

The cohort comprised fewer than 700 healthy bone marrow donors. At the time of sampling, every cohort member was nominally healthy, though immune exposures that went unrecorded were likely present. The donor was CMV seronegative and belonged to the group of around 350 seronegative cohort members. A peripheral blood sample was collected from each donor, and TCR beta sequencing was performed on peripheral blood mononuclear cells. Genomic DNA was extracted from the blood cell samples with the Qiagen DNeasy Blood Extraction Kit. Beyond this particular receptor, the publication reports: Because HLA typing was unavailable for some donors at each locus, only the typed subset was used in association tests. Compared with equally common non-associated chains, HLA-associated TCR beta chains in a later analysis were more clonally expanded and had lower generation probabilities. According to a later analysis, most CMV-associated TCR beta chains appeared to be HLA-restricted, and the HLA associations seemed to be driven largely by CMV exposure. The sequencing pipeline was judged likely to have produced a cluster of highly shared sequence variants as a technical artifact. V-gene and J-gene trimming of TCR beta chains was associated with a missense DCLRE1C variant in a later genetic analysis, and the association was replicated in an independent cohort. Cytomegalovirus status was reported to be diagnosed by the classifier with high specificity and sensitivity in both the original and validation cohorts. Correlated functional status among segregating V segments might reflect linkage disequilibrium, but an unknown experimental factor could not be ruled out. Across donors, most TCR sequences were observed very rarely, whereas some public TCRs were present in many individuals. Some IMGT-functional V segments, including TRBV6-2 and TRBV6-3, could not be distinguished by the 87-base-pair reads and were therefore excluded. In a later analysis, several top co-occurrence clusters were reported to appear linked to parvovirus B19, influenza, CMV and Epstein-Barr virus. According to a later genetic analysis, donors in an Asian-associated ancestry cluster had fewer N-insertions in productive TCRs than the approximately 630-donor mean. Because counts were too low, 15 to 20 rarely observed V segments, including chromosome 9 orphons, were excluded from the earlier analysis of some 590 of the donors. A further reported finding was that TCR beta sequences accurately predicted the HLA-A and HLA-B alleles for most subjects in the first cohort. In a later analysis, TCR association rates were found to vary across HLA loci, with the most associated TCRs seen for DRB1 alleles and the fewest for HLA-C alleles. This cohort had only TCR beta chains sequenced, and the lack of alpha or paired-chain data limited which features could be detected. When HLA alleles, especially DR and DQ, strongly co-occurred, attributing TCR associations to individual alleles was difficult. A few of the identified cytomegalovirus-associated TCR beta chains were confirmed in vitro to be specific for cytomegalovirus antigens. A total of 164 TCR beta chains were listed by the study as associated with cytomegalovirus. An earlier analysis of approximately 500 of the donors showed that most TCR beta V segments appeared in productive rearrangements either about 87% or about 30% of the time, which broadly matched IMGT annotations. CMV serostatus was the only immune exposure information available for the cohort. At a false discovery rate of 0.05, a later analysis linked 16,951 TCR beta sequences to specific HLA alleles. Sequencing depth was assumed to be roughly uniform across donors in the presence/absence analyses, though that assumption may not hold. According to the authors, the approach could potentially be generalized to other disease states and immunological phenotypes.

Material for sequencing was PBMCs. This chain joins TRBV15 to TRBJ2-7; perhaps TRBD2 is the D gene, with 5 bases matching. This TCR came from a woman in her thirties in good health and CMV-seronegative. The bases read TGTGCCACCAGCAGAGATCGGGATCGGCCCACCTACGAGCAGTACTTC. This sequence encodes CATSRDRDRPTYEQYF.